The T cell receptor (beta chain) described here comes from a study of blood T cell repertoires in COVID-19 (dated by TCRdb to 2020 to 2021). General notes on the study: Samples from collaborators originated in the United States, Italy and Spain and spanned both the acute and convalescent phases of COVID-19. The samples were drawn from two sources: the first 160 participants of the ongoing ImmuneRACE study, and 1,254 subjects contributed by 6 global collaborators. Deeply sampled blood TCRbeta repertoires from subjects exposed to, actively infected with, or recovered from COVID-19 were included in the dataset. The material from the prospective study consisted of cDNA or gDNA derived from T cells, B-cell-depleted T cells, or PBMCs. Where available, HLA class I and class II types were obtained from metadata supplied by the sample provider rather than from assay-based typing. The repertoires were released in a freely available public database intended as a resource for research on the immune response to SARS-CoV-2. The sample metadata nearly always contained a de-identified subject ID, COVID-19 status, age in years and sex. Results and caveats for the whole study, not just this receptor: Clinical and demographic metadata were provided uncurated, with the amount varying by source and participant.

V trim: 6 bases; J trim: 5 bases; unmatched bases: 11. The CDR3 runs 15 amino acids, cysteine and phenylalanine included. The retained sequence is limited to the CDR3, 45 bases, with the frame set at the first base. CDR1 and CDR2 (MDHEN, SYDVKM) derive from the germline V gene. TCRbeta CDR3 regions were amplified from genomic DNA by means of the immunoSEQ Assay, a bias-controlled multiplex PCR. The authors' pipeline ran thus. The number of nucleated cells in each sample was estimated from the amplification of reference gene primers within the assay. To quantify the absolute abundance of each unique TCRbeta CDR3 rearrangement, sequence reads were collapsed and filtered. For each sample, productive Simpson clonality was calculated by taking the square root of Simpson's diversity index across productive rearrangements. TCRdb re-hosts the immuneACCESS table, in-frame sequences only. Its copies lack some clones; in the studies checked, an unresolved V gene accounts for under half of them, and the cause for the rest is not known. V and J calls plus clone size are reproduced from that table; the DNA served to infer D and trimming. The sample table holds roughly 140,000 clones, of which 80% were seen once. Clones ranked in the top ten supply 5% of the sample.

As for this clone: Its target antigen remains unknown. No base qualities exist here, and no much larger clone lies one base off it.

The collaborating institutions used their own protocols to collect whole blood in K2EDTA tubes. For TCRbeta analysis, collaborators shipped samples as frozen whole blood, isolated PBMCs, or DNA extracted from either of those sample types. Material: peripheral blood. The clonotype comes from a woman aged 45-65 years with acute or convalescent COVID-19. The receptor chain draws on TRBV28 and TRBJ1-2; TRBD1 lines up with 8 middle nucleotides. The CDR3: CASRPHLGTGYGYTF. The bases are TGTGCCAGCAGGCCCCACCTCGGGACAGGTTATGGCTACACCTTC.